The present TCR beta chain was sequenced within a study of blood T cell repertoires in COVID-19. Study background: Sites in the United States, Italy and Spain provided acute and convalescent COVID-19 samples. The cDNA or gDNA used as material had been derived from T cells, B-cell-depleted T cells, or PBMCs.

Original data processing: How many nucleated cells were present was estimated from reference gene primer amplification. Some clones are missing from TCRdb's copy, which holds only in-frame ones; the method was immunoSEQ multiplex PCR. The V and J calls and clone size were taken over from that table, and D and trimming were inferred from the DNA. This table holds some 320,000 clones, around 89% found once. CDR3 length: 12 residues. The V gene end was trimmed by 6 bases and the J gene end by 7 bases; junction bases not matched to a gene: 5. Germline CDR1 and CDR2: MDHEN and SYDVKM. The sample was peripheral blood. This chain links TRBV28 with TRBJ1-2, with 7 positions matching TRBD1. The clonotype was recovered from a woman aged 25 to 39 who had recovered from COVID-19. In nucleotides, the CDR3 is TGTGCCAGCAGCAACAGGGGTGGTGGCTACACCTTC. As protein: CASSNRGGGYTF.